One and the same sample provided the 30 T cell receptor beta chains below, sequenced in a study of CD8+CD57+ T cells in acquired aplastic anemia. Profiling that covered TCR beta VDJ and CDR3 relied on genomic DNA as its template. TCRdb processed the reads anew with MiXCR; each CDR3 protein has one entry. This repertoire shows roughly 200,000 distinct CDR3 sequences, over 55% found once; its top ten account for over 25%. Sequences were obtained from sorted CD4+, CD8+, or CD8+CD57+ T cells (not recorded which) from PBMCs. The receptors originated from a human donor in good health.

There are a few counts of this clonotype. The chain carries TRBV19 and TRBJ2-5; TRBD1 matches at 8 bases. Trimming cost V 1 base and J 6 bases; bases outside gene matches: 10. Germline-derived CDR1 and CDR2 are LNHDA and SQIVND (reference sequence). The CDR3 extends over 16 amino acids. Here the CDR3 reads CASSIGGTGSLKTQYF. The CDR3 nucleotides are TGTGCCAGTAGTATAGGTGGGACAGGCTCGCTGAAGACCCAGTACTTC.

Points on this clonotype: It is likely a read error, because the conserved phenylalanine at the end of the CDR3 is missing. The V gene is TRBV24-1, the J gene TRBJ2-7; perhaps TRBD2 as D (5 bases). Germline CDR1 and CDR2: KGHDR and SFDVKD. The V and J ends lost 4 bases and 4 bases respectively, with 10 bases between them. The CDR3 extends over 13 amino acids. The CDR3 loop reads CATSDPSGYEQYS. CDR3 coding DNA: TGTGCCACCAGTGACCCCTCGGGGTACGAGCAGTACTCC.

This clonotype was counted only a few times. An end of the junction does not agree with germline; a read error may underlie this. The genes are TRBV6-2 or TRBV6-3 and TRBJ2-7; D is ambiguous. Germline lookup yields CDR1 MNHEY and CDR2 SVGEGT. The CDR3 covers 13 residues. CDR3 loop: CASGYKESYEQYF. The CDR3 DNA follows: TGTGCCAGCGGTTACAAGGAGTCCTACGAGCAGTACTTC.

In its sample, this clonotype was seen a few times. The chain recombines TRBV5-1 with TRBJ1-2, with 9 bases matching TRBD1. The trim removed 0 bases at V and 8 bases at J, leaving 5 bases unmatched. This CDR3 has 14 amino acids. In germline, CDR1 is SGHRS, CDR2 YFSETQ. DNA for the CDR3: TGCGCCAGCAGCTTGGTAGGGACAGGGACCGGCTACACCTTC. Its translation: CASSLVGTGTGYTF.

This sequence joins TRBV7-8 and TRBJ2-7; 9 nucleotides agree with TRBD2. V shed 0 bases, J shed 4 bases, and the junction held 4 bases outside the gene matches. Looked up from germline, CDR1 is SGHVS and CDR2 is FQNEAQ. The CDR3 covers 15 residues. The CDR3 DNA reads TGTGCCAGCAGCTTAGCTGGCGGGGGGGCTTACGAGCAGTACTTC. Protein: CASSLAGGGAYEQYF. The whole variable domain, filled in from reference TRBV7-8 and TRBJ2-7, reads GAGVSQSPRYKVAKRGQDVALRCDPISGHVSLFWYQQALGQGPEFLTYFQNEAQLDKSGLPSDRFFAERPEGSVSTLKIQRTQQEDSAVYLCASSLAGGGAYEQYFGPGTRLTVT.

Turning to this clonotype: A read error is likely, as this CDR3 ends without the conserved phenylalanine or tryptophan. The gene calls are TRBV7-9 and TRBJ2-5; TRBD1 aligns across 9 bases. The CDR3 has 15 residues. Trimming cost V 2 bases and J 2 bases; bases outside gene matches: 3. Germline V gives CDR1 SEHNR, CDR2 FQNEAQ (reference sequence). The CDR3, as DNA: TGTGCCAGCAGCTTATTCGGGACAGGGCAAGAGACCCAGTACGTC. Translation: CASSLFGTGQETQYV.

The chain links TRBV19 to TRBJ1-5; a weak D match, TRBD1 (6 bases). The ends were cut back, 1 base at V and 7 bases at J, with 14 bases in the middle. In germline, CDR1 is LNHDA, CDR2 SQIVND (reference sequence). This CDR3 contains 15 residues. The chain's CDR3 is CASSIAGGQGQPQHF. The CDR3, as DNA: TGTGCCAGTAGTATAGCGGGGGGGCAGGGCCAGCCCCAGCATTTT.

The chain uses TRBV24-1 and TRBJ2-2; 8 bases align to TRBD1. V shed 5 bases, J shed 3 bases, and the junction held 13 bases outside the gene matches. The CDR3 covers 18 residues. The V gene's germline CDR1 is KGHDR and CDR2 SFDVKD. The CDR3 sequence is CATSARDQETGDTGELFF. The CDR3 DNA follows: TGTGCCACCAGTGCTAGAGACCAGGAGACAGGGGACACCGGGGAGCTGTTTTTT.

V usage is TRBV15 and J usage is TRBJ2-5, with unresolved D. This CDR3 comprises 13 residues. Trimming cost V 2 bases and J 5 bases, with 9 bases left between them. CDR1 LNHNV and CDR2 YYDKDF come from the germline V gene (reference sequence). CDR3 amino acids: CATSRRGFETQYF. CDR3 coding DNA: TGTGCCACCAGCAGACGAGGATTTGAGACCCAGTACTTC.

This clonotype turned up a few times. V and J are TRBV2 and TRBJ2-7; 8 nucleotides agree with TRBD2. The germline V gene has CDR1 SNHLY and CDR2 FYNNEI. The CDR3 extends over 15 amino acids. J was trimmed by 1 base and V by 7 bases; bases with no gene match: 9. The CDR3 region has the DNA TGTGCCAGCAACAGACTAGCGCAGACTTCCTACGAGCAGTACTTC. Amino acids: CASNRLAQTSYEQYF.

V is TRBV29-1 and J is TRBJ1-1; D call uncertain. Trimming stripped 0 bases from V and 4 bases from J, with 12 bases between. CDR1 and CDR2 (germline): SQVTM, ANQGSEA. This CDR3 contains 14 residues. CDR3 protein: CSVEDLSGGTEAFF. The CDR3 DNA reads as TGCAGCGTTGAAGATCTCTCGGGCGGCACTGAAGCTTTCTTT.

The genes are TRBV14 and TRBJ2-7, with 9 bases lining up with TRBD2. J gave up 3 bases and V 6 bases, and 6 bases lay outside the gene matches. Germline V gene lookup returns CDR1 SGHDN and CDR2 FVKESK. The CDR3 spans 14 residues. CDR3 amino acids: CASRDSGSRYEQYF. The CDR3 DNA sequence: TGTGCCAGCAGGGATAGCGGGAGTCGCTACGAGCAGTACTTC.

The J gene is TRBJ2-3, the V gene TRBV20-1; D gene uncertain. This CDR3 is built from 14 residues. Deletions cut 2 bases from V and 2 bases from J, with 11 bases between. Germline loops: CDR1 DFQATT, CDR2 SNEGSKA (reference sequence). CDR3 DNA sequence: TGCAGTGCTAGACAAAGCGAAACCACAGATACGCAGTATTTT. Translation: CSARQSETTDTQYF.

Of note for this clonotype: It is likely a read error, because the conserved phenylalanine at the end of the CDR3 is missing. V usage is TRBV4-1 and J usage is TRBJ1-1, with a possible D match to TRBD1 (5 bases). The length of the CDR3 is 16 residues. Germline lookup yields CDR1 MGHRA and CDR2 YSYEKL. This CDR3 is CAGSQEQTDTNTEAFL. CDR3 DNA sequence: TGCGCCGGCAGCCAAGAACAGACAGATACGAACACTGAAGCTTTCCTT.

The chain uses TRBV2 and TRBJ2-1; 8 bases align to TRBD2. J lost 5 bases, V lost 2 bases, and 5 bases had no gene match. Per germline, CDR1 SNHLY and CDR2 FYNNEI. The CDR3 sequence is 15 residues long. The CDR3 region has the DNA TGTGCCAGCAGTGAACAGGGACTAGAAAACAATGAGCAGTTCTTC. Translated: CASSEQGLENNEQFF.

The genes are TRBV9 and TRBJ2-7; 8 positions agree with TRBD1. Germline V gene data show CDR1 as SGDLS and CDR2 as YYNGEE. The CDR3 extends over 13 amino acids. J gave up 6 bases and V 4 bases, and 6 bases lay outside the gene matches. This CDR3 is CASSPGTGSEQYF. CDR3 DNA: TGTGCCAGCAGCCCGGGGACAGGTAGCGAGCAGTACTTC.

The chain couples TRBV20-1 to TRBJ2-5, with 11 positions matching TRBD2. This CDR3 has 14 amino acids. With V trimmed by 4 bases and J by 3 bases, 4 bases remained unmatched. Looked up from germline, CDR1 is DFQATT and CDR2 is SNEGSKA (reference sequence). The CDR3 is CSATSGLAEETQYF. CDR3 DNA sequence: TGCAGTGCTACATCGGGACTAGCGGAAGAGACCCAGTACTTC.

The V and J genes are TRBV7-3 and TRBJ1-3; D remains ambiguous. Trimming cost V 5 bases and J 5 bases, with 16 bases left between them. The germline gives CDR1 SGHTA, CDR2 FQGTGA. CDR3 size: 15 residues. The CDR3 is CASSPPTAARNTIYF. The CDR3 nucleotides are TGTGCCAGCAGCCCCCCTACGGCAGCCAGAAACACCATATATTTT. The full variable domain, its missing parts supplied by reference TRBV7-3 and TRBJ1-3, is GAGVSQTPSNKVTEKGKYVELRCDPISGHTALYWYRQSLGQGPEFLIYFQGTGAADDSGLPNDRFFAVRPEGSVSTLKIQRTERGDSAVYLCASSPPTAARNTIYFGEGSWLTVV.

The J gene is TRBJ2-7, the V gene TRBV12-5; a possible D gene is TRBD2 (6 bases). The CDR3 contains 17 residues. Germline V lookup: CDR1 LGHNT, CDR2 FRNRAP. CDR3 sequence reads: CASSLRSGTSSSYEQYF. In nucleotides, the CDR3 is TGTGCCAGCAGCTTGCGCTCCGGGACTTCGAGCTCCTACGAGCAGTACTTC.

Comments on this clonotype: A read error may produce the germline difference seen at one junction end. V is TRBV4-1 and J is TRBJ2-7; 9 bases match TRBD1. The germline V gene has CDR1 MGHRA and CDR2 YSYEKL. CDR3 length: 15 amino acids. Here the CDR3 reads CPSSPRQGVTYEQYF. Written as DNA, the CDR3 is TGCCCCAGCAGCCCTAGACAGGGGGTAACCTACGAGCAGTACTTC.

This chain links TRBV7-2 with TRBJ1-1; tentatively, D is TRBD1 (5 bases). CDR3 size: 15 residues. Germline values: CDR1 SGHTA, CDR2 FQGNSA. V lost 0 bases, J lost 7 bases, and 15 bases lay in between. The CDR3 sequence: CASSLALSGGGEAFF. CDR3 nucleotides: TGTGCCAGCAGCTTAGCTCTATCCGGGGGGGGTGAAGCTTTCTTT.

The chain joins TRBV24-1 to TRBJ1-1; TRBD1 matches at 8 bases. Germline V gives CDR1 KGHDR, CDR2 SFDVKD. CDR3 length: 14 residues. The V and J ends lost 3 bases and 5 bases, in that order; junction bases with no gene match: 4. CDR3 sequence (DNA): TGTGCCACCAGTGATGACAGGGGTGGGACTGAAGCTTTCTTT. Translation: CATSDDRGGTEAFF.

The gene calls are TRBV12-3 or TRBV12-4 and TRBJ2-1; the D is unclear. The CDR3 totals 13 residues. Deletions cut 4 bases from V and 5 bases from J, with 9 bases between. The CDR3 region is CASSSVTHNEQFF. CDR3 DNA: TGTGCCAGCAGTTCCGTTACTCACAATGAGCAGTTCTTC.

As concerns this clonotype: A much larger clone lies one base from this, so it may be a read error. CDR3 sequence: CASSQVYSPAYGYAF. CDR3 in DNA: TGCGCCAGCAGCCAAGTCTACAGTCCTGCCTATGGCTACGCCTTC. The chain joins TRBV4-3 to TRBJ1-2; D is ambiguous. The CDR3 spans 15 residues. Germline V gene lookup returns CDR1 LGHNA and CDR2 YSLEER.

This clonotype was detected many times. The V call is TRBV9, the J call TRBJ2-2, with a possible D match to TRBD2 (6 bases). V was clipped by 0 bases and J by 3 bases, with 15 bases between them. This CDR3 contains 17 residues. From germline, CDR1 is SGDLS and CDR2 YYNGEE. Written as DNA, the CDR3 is TGTGCCAGCAGCGTAGGGCCCCTGGGGGGAGACACCGGGGAGCTGTTTTTT. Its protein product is CASSVGPLGGDTGELFF.

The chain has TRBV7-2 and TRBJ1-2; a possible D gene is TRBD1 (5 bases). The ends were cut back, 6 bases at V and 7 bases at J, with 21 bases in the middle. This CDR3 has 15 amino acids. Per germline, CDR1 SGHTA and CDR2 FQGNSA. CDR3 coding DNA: TGTGCCAGCAGGACCTACACGCCGGGGGAGAGTGGCTACACCTTC. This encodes CASRTYTPGESGYTF.

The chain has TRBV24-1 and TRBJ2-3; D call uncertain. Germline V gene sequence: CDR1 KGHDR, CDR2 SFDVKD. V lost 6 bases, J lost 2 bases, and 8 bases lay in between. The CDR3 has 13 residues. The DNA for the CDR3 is TGTGCCACCAGTTTTTCGGACACAGATACGCAGTATTTT. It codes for CATSFSDTDTQYF.

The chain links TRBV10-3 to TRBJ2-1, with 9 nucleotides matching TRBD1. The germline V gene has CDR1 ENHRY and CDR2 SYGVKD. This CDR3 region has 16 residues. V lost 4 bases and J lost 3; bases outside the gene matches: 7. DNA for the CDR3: TGTGCCATCAGTGTTCCCGGGACAGGGAGCTACAATGAGCAGTTCTTC. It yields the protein CAISVPGTGSYNEQFF.

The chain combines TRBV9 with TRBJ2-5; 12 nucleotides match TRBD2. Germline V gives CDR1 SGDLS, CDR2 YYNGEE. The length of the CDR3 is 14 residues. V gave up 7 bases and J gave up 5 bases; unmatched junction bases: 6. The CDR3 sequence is CASGASGGAETQYF. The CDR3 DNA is TGTGCCAGCGGGGCTAGCGGGGGGGCGGAGACCCAGTACTTC. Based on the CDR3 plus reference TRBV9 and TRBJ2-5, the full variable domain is DSGVTQTPKHLITATGQRVTLRCSPRSGDLSVYWYQQSLDQGLQFLIQYYNGEERAKGNILERFSAQQFPDLHSELNLSSLELGDSALYFCASGASGGAETQYFGPGTRLLVL.

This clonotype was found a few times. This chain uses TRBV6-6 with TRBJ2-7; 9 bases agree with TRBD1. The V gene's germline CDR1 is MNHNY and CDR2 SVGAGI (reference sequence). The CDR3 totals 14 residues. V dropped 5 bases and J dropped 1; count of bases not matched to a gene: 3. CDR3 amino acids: CASSGDRESYEQYF. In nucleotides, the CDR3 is TGTGCCAGCAGTGGGGACAGGGAGTCCTACGAGCAGTACTTC.